The 27 T cell receptor beta chains below all came from one sample that was sequenced in a study of T cell clones after liver transplantation. Assay: immunoSEQ multiplex PCR; the TCRdb copy retains only in-frame clones and omits some. The sample consists of tens of thousands of clones, about 64% of them appearing once. The sample in question was CD4+ T cells from blood, obtained before liver transplant. These receptors came from a human donor who received a liver transplant.

The chain has TRBV28 and TRBJ2-7, with 8 positions matching TRBD1. This CDR3 has 12 amino acids. Germline values: CDR1 MDHEN, CDR2 SYDVKM. V lost 4 bases, J lost 6 bases, and 2 bases stayed unmatched. The CDR3 region has the DNA TGTGCCAGCAGTTACAGGGGGACCGAGCAGTACTTC. Its protein is CASSYRGTEQYF.

CDR3 nucleotides: TGTGCCAGTAGTTTGGACAGGATAAGACAGCCCCAGCATTTT. Its translation is CASSLDRIRQPQHF. The gene calls are TRBV19 and TRBJ1-5; TRBD1 aligns across 7 bases. Trimming cost V 5 bases and J 7 bases; bases outside gene matches: 8. This CDR3 has 14 amino acids. In germline, CDR1 is LNHDA, CDR2 SQIVND (reference sequence).

The chain recombines TRBV18 with TRBJ2-2; a weak D match, TRBD1 (6 bases). With 3 bases removed from V and 2 bases from J, the gap between germline ends came to 10 bases. Looked up from germline, CDR1 is KGHSH and CDR2 is LQKENI. The CDR3 is made up of 15 amino acids. The chain's CDR3 is CASSPGQTNTGELFF. CDR3 nucleotides: TGTGCCAGCTCACCGGGACAAACTAACACCGGGGAGCTGTTTTTT.

This clone was seen a single time. The chain links TRBV27 to TRBJ1-1; D is ambiguous. Germline V gene data show CDR1 as MNHEY and CDR2 as SMNVEV (reference sequence). There are 13 residues in the CDR3. The V gene lost 5 bases and the J gene lost 6 bases, with 13 bases spanning the gap. CDR3 residues: CASSIEYEAEAFF. The CDR3 bases are TGTGCCAGCAGTATAGAATATGAGGCTGAAGCTTTCTTT.

This rearrangement joins TRBV5-1 to TRBJ2-3; 9 bases fit TRBD1. CDR3 length: 16 amino acids. Germline trimming cut 0 bases from V and 2 bases from J; bases unmatched to any gene: 4. Germline lookup yields CDR1 SGHRS and CDR2 YFSETQ. The chain's CDR3 is CASSLEGQGYTDTQYF. The CDR3 DNA is TGCGCCAGCAGCTTGGAGGGACAGGGTTACACAGATACGCAGTATTTT. Full variable domain (missing parts from reference TRBV5-1 and TRBJ2-3): KAGVTQTPRYLIKTRGQQVTLSCSPISGHRSVSWYQQTPGQGLQFLFEYFSETQRNKGNFPGRFSGRQFSNSRSEMNVSTLELGDSALYLCASSLEGQGYTDTQYFGPGTRLTVL.

CDR3 in DNA: TGTGCCAGCAGAGGGGCCCTAGACAGGGTGAACACTGAAGCTTTCTTT. It encodes CASRGALDRVNTEAFF. V usage is TRBV2 and J usage is TRBJ1-1, with 7 positions matching TRBD1. CDR3 size: 16 residues. V shed 6 bases and J 0 bases; nucleotides not matched to a gene: 10. Germline V gene sequence: CDR1 SNHLY, CDR2 FYNNEI.

This chain connects TRBV2 to TRBJ2-3; 7 nucleotides line up with TRBD2. Germline CDR1 SNHLY, CDR2 FYNNEI. The CDR3 is made up of 14 amino acids. J gave up 0 bases and V 6 bases, and 3 bases lay outside the gene matches. The CDR3 coding sequence is TGTGCCAGCAGGCGGGGGACTAGCACAGATACGCAGTATTTT. Protein: CASRRGTSTDTQYF.

The chain uses TRBV5-1 and TRBJ1-6; TRBD1 matches 8 bases. Per germline, CDR1 SGHRS and CDR2 YFSETQ. CDR3 length: 16 residues. V dropped 3 bases and J dropped 7; count of bases not matched to a gene: 9. This chain's CDR3 is CASSSDPGQGNSPLHF. As DNA, the CDR3 is TGCGCCAGCAGCTCTGATCCAGGACAGGGCAATTCACCCCTCCACTTT.

This clone was seen a few times. The V call is TRBV7-2, the J call TRBJ2-2; maybe TRBD1 (6 bases). V was cut by 1 base and J by 2 bases, with 11 bases left in between. Germline CDR1 is SGHTA and CDR2 is FQGNSA. CDR3 length equals 16 residues. The DNA of the CDR3 is TGTGCCAGCAGCTTAGACTCCGGGACAAACACCGGGGAGCTGTTTTTT. Amino acids: CASSLDSGTNTGELFF.

The V gene is TRBV9, the J gene TRBJ1-3; possible D gene TRBD1, 5 bases. There are 15 residues in the CDR3. Germline CDR1 is SGDLS and CDR2 is YYNGEE. V was pared by 4 bases and J by 1 base, with 12 bases between. CDR3 DNA: TGTGCCAGCAGCACTAGTGGGGGGTCTGGAAACACCATATATTTT. As protein: CASSTSGGSGNTIYF.

The V call is TRBV19, the J call TRBJ2-2; D might be TRBD2 (5 bases). V shed 5 bases and J shed 0 bases, with 10 bases lying between them. Per germline, CDR1 LNHDA and CDR2 SQIVND (reference sequence). This CDR3 comprises 15 residues. This chain's CDR3 is CASSSRGPNTGELFF. CDR3 in DNA: TGTGCCAGTAGTTCCCGGGGTCCGAACACCGGGGAGCTGTTTTTT.

The chain employs TRBV9 and TRBJ2-7; 10 bases are shared with TRBD1. Germline trimming cut 2 bases from V and 4 bases from J; bases unmatched to any gene: 6. The CDR3 is made up of 15 amino acids. From germline, CDR1 is SGDLS and CDR2 YYNGEE. The CDR3 bases are TGTGCCAGCAGCGTTGGGGGACAGGGGATGTACGAGCAGTACTTC. It specifies CASSVGGQGMYEQYF. The full variable domain, in which reference TRBV9 and TRBJ2-7 provide the parts outside the CDR3, is DSGVTQTPKHLITATGQRVTLRCSPRSGDLSVYWYQQSLDQGLQFLIQYYNGEERAKGNILERFSAQQFPDLHSELNLSSLELGDSALYFCASSVGGQGMYEQYFGPGTRLTVT.

J is TRBJ2-1 and V is TRBV2, with 8 nucleotides matching TRBD2. V was clipped by 2 bases and J by 7 bases; unmatched bases: 7. The CDR3 covers 15 residues. Germline V gives CDR1 SNHLY, CDR2 FYNNEI. This CDR3 reads CASSESLAGFNEQFF. DNA for the CDR3: TGTGCCAGCAGTGAAAGTCTAGCGGGCTTTAATGAGCAGTTCTTC.

The chain recombines TRBV30 with TRBJ1-1; D is unclear. Germline CDR1 and CDR2: GTSNPN and SVGIG (reference sequence). V was shortened by 2 bases and J by 2 bases, with 21 bases between the two germline ends. The CDR3 sequence is 17 residues long. CDR3 DNA sequence: TGTGCCTGGAGTTTTGCGGGGTACGAGCGGGGTAACACTGAAGCTTTCTTT. Amino acids: CAWSFAGYERGNTEAFF.

The chain recombines TRBV10-1 with TRBJ2-5; the D gene is possibly TRBD2 (6 bases). Between the trimmed V and J ends, which lost 3 bases and 5 bases, there was a span of 10 bases. Germline values: CDR1 WNHNN, CDR2 SYGVQD (reference sequence). The CDR3 consists of 13 residues. The CDR3 sequence: CASSDGRGETQYF. The CDR3 DNA reads TGCGCCAGCAGTGACGGCCGGGGGGAGACCCAGTACTTC.

This chain links TRBV28 with TRBJ1-3; D gene ambiguous. Deletions cut 0 bases from V and 2 bases from J, with 11 bases between. The germline CDR1 and CDR2 sequences are MDHEN and SYDVKM. There are 16 residues in the CDR3. CDR3 DNA: TGTGCCAGCAGTTTATGGTCCGAGAATCCTGGAAACACCATATATTTT. This sequence encodes CASSLWSENPGNTIYF.

Only one count was recorded for this clone. V and J are TRBV6-5 and TRBJ1-2; tentative D call: TRBD1 (5 bases). Trimming removed 8 bases at V and 4 bases at J, with 17 bases between. The germline CDR1 and CDR2 sequences are MNHEY and SVGAGI. The CDR3 covers 14 residues. The CDR3 loop reads CASGRTGASYGYTF. The CDR3 DNA reads as TGTGCCAGCGGTAGAACAGGAGCTTCCTATGGCTACACCTTC.

The J gene is TRBJ2-1, the V gene TRBV28; TRBD1 is a possible D gene (6 bases). The CDR3 has 13 residues. Germline CDR1 reads MDHEN; CDR2 reads SYDVKM. The germline V and J ends were trimmed by 7 bases and 3 bases, with 10 bases remaining between them. Here the CDR3 reads CASILDSYNEQFF. CDR3 nucleotides: TGTGCCAGCATTCTGGACAGCTACAATGAGCAGTTCTTC.

This chain connects TRBV5-8 to TRBJ2-5, with D hard to call. This CDR3 has 14 residues. CDR1 SGHTS and CDR2 YDEGEE come from the germline V gene. The ends were cut back, 0 bases at V and 9 bases at J, with 15 bases in the middle. The CDR3 DNA reads TGTGCCAGCAGCTTGGTTTGGTCCTCTGCGGCCCAGTACTTC. Protein: CASSLVWSSAAQYF.

Here the CDR3 DNA reads TGTGCCAGCACCCGAAGGGAGCAGACTTCGAACACCGGGGAGCTGTTTTTT. It encodes CASTRREQTSNTGELFF. This rearrangement joins TRBV27 to TRBJ2-2, with D perhaps TRBD2 (5 bases). This CDR3 region has 17 residues. Germline CDR1 reads MNHEY; CDR2 reads SMNVEV (reference sequence). V shed 7 bases and J shed 0 bases, with 18 bases lying between them.

The gene calls are TRBV18 and TRBJ2-7; D possibly corresponds to TRBD2 (5 bases). CDR1 KGHSH and CDR2 LQKENI come from the germline V gene. V was cut by 1 base and J by 6 bases, with 10 bases left in between. This CDR3 has 13 residues. The CDR3 spells CASSPQSTSEQYF. The CDR3 DNA sequence: TGTGCCAGCTCACCACAATCAACTAGCGAGCAGTACTTC.

V and J are TRBV5-8 and TRBJ2-7, with D possibly TRBD1 on 5 matching bases. Deletions cut 0 bases from V and 5 bases from J, with 12 bases between. CDR1 SGHTS and CDR2 YDEGEE come from the germline V gene. CDR3 length equals 14 residues. The CDR3 nucleotides read TGTGCCAGCAGCTTGGGCAGGGAATGGGACGAGCAGTACTTC. Protein product: CASSLGREWDEQYF.

The chain carries TRBV7-9 and TRBJ1-2; D is undetermined. The CDR3 is 13 residues long. Germline values: CDR1 SEHNR, CDR2 FQNEAQ (reference sequence). V shed 3 bases and J shed 2 bases, with 7 bases lying between them. Here the CDR3 DNA reads TGTGCCAGCAGCTTTGAGACAAACTATGGCTACACCTTC. It is translated as CASSFETNYGYTF. Complete variable domain (other parts from reference TRBV7-9 and TRBJ1-2): DTGVSQNPRHKITKRGQNVTFRCDPISEHNRLYWYRQTLGQGPEFLTYFQNEAQLEKSRLLSDRFSAERPKGSFSTLEIQRTEQGDSAMYLCASSFETNYGYTFGSGTRLTVV.

The chain carries TRBV25-1 and TRBJ2-7; no firm D call. Germline V gene sequence: CDR1 MGHDK, CDR2 SYGVNS. This CDR3 comprises 13 residues. V lost 6 bases and J lost 1, with 10 bases in between. CDR3 nucleotide sequence: TGTGCCAGCAGCCCCGGTCAATCCTACGAGCAGTACTTC. Translating gives CASSPGQSYEQYF.

J is TRBJ2-1 and V is TRBV16; possibly TRBD2 for D (6 bases). CDR3 length equals 14 residues. Germline CDR1 and CDR2: KGHSY and FQNENV. Trimming cost V 1 base and J 8 bases, with 12 bases left between them. This CDR3 reads CASSQFREDDEQFF. Here the CDR3 DNA reads TGTGCCAGCAGCCAATTCAGGGAGGACGATGAGCAGTTCTTC.

The J gene is TRBJ2-5, the V gene TRBV4-1, with D possibly matching TRBD1 (6 bases). The germline V gene has CDR1 MGHRA and CDR2 YSYEKL. The CDR3 sequence is 14 residues long. The germline V and J ends were trimmed by 5 bases and 7 bases, with 17 bases remaining between them. CDR3 bases: TGCGCCAGCAGCTCCAGGGGAGCCGTTGCGACCCAGTACTTC. This translates into CASSSRGAVATQYF.

The gene calls are TRBV6-4 and TRBJ1-5; D gene unclear. Germline assignment: CDR1 MRHNA and CDR2 SNTAGT. CDR3 length: 13 amino acids. Trimming cost V 5 bases and J 4 bases, with 9 bases left between them. This chain's CDR3 is CASSREINQPQHF. The CDR3 DNA is TGTGCCAGCAGTCGAGAGATAAATCAGCCCCAGCATTTT.